This T cell receptor (beta chain) appears in the sequencing data of a study of blood T cell repertoires in COVID-19. In the case of this clone: The identical CDR3 is also encoded by other nucleotide sequences in the sample.

Data came from immunoSEQ multiplex PCR; TCRdb stores just in-frame clones and leaves some out. The table lists 130,000 to 150,000 clones, about 91% of them singletons. V lost 5 bases and J lost 2, with 7 bases in between. The length of the CDR3 is 13 residues. Germline CDR1 is SEHNR and CDR2 is FQNEAQ (reference sequence). The chain couples TRBV7-9 to TRBJ1-5; tentatively, D is TRBD1 (6 bases). The sequenced sample was peripheral blood. The receptor was derived from a woman aged 50 to 60 with acute or convalescent COVID-19. CDR3 protein: CASSAGGNQPQHF. In nucleotides, the CDR3 is TGTGCCAGCAGCGCAGGGGGCAATCAGCCCCAGCATTTT.